This T cell receptor (beta chain) was observed in a study of human CD4 T cells and Enterobacteriaceae (dated by TCRdb to the early 2020s). With respect to this clone: What antigen it recognizes has not been identified. No much larger clone is present one base from it, and per-base qualities are unavailable.

The research as a whole found: The reactivity of ex vivo clonotypes was inferred solely by matching the nucleotide sequences of those clonotypes to CFSE-low cultures from the same donors. Ex vivo, broadly cross-reactive clonotypes appeared more expanded than specific ones, with about 55% of the 19 and about 60% of the 34 in the top 5%.

Germline trimming amounts to 0 bases on V and 5 bases on J, with 5 as the count of junction bases outside the gene matches. The germline V gene (reference sequence) gives CDR1 as LNHNV and CDR2 as YYDKDF. Including cysteine and phenylalanine, the CDR3 has 16 amino acids. CDR3 DNA is the only sequence kept; it has 48 bases, read in frame from the first base. Memory CD4+ T cells, defined as all CD4+ cells except CD45RA+CCR7+CD95- naive cells, were FACS-sorted on a FACSAria III to over 95% purity. Blood from healthy donors came from blood donation centers in Switzerland. Positive selection with CD4 and CD14 magnetic microbeads was used to enrich total CD4+ T cells and monocytes. CD8+, CD14+, CD16+, CD56+, CD19+ and CD25-bright cells were excluded before sorting. In a couple of blood donors, total memory CD4+ T cells were sequenced directly ex vivo to assess in vivo expansion of bacteria-reactive clonotypes. Ficoll-Paque Plus was used to isolate peripheral blood mononuclear cells from donor blood.

Deep-level sequencing, with a detection sensitivity of one cell in 200,000, was applied to the ex vivo total memory CD4+ samples. The QIAamp DNA Micro Kit was used to extract genomic DNA from cell pellets, and the quantity and purity of the genomic DNA were checked by spectrophotometry. The immunoSEQ multiplex PCR assay was used to amplify TCR Vbeta CDR3 regions. Amplicons were sequenced on the Illumina HiSeq platform. Each retrieved sequence was 87 nucleotides long and included the CDR3 region. The published analysis was carried out like this. A clonotype was defined as a unique productive TCR Vbeta nucleotide sequence and was quantified by productive template frequency from ImmunoSEQ Analyzer V3.0. A threshold set at the top 5th percentile of each frequency-ranked repertoire was used to define expanded clonotypes. Repertoire overlap was computed as Chao-Jaccard with the R package fossil and visualized by nonmetric multidimensional scaling with the R package MASS. TCRdb carries this immuneACCESS record with in-frame sequences only. Its versions omit some clonotypes, under half of them owing to an unresolved V gene in the studies checked, with the rest unexplained. Clonal size and the V and J genes are those of that table, whereas D and trimming came from the DNA. This sample is represented by some 30,000 clones; 82% of them were singletons. The biggest ten clones account for about 1.5% of the sample.

The source of this sequence is a human donor in good health. The chain links TRBV15 with TRBJ2-5; the junction holds 11 bases that match TRBD1. The sample comprised memory CD4+ T cells from blood. The intended sense of this specimen's cell subset or site label: total memory CD4 T cells sorted directly ex vivo, unstimulated. The sequenced DNA is TGTGCCACCAGCAGAGATCGGACAGGGGGCTGGGAGACCCAGTACTTC. It specifies CATSRDRTGGWETQYF.